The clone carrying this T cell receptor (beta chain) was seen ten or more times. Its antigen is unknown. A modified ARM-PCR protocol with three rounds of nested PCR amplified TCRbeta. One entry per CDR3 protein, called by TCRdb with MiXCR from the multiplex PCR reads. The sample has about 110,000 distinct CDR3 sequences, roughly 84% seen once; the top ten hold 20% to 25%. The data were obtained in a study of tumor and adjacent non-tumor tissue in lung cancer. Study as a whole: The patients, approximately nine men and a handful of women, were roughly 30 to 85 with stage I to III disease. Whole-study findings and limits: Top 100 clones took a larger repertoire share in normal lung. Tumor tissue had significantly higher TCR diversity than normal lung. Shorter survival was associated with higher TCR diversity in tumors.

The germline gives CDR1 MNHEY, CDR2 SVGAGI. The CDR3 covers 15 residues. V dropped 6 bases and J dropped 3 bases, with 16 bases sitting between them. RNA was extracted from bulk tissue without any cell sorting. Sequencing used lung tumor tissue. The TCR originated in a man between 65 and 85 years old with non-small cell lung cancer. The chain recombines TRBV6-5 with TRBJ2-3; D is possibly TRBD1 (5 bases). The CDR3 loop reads CASSPVAGRTDTQYF. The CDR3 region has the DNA TGTGCCAGCAGCCCGGTCGCAGGGCGGACAGATACGCAGTATTTT.